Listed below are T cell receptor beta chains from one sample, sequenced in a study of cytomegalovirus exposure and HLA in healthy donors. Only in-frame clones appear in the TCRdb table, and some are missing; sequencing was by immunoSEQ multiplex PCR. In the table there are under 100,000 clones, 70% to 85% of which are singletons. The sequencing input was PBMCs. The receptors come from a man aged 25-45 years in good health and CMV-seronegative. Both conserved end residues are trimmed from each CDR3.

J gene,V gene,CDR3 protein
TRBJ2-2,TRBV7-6,ASSYLQGSGELF
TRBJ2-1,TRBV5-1,ASSLSSGNNEQF
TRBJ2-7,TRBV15,ATSRGLSSYEQY
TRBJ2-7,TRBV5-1,ASSQGSGRAWYEQY
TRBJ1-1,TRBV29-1,SVGGKGAYTEAF
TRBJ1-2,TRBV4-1,ASSQVNGCGYT
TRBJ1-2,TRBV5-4,ASSLGGDANYGYT
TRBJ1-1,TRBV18,ASSPILNTEAF
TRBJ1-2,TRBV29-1,SVEEQGSYT
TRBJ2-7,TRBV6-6,ASSYGGTYEQY